The following is a T cell receptor beta chain sequence with its context. This specimen belongs to a study of blood T cell repertoires in COVID-19. The data were produced by immunoSEQ multiplex PCR, yet TCRdb's version contains in-frame clones alone and is incomplete. The sample shows 85,000 to 130,000 clones, around 90% of them seen only once. Germline V gives CDR1 LNHDA, CDR2 SQIVND (reference sequence). V shed 5 bases and J shed 3 bases, with 10 bases lying between them. CDR3 size: 13 residues. Sequenced: peripheral blood. The receptor comes from a human donor in a cohort sampled during active COVID-19. The chain employs TRBV19 and TRBJ1-2; no definite D call. CDR3 sequence: CASSPHGHYGYTF. CDR3 DNA: TGTGCCAGTAGTCCGCATGGGCACTATGGCTACACCTTC.